Sequencing of this T cell receptor (beta chain) was carried out in a study of blood T cell repertoires in COVID-19. The CDR3 is 15 residues long. Germline assignment: CDR1 MNHEY and CDR2 SVGEGT. V was clipped by 6 bases and J by 0 bases, with 12 bases between them. Profiling relied on immunoSEQ multiplex PCR, and the TCRdb table lists in-frame clones only, not all of them. Among fewer than 150,000 clones listed, approximately 87% were seen once. The chain joins TRBV6-2 or TRBV6-3 to TRBJ1-5, with D possibly TRBD1 on 5 matching bases. The sequenced material came from peripheral blood. This clonotype originated in a middle-aged woman with acute or convalescent COVID-19. The CDR3 region has the DNA TGTGCCAGCAGCCGCTACAGGAATAGCAATCAGCCCCAGCATTTT. Protein: CASSRYRNSNQPQHF.